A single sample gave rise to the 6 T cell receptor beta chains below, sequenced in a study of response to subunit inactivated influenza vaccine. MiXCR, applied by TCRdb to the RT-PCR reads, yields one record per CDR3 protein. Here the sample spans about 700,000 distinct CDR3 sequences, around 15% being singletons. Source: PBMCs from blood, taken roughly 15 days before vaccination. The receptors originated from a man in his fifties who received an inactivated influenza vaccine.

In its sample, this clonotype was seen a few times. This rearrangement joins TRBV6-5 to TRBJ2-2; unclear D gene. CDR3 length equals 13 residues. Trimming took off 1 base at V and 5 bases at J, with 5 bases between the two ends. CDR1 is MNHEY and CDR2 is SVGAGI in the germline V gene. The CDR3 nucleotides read TGTGCCAGCAGTTACTTCGAGACCGGGGAGCTGTTTTTT. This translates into CASSYFETGELFF.

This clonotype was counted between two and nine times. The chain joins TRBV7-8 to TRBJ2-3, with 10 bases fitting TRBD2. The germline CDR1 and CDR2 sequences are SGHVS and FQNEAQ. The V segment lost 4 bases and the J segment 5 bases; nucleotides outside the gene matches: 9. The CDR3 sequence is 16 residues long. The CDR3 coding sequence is TGTGCCAGCAGCTCGTTAGCGGGGGGTTGGGGAGATACGCAGTATTTT. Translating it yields CASSSLAGGWGDTQYF.

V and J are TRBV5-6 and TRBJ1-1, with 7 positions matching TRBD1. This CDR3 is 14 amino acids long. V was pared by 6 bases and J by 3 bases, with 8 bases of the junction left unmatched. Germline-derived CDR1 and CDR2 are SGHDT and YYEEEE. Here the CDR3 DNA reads TGTGCCAGCAACAAGGCTCAGGGGGACACTGAAGCTTTCTTT. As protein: CASNKAQGDTEAFF.

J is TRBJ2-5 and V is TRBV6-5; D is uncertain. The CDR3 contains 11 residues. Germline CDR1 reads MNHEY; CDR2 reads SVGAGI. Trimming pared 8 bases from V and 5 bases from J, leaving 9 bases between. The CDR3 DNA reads TGTGCCAGCTATAATTCCGAGACCCAGTACTTC. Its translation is CASYNSETQYF.

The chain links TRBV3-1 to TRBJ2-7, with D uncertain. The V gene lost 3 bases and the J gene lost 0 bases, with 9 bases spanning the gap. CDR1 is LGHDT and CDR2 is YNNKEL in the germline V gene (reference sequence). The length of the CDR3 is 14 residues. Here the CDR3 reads CASSQRYSSYEQYF. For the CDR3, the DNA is TGTGCCAGCAGCCAGCGGTACAGCTCCTACGAGCAGTACTTC.

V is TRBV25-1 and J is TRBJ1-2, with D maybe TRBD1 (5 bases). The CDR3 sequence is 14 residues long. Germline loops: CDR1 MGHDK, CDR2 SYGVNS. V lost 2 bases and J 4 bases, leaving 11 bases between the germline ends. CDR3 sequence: CASSEKGSGYGYTF. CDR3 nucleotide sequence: TGTGCCAGCAGTGAAAAGGGGTCAGGCTATGGCTACACCTTC.